This passage covers 27 T cell receptor beta chains from one sample sequenced in a study of control samples from healthy donors and cancer patients. Clones were sequenced by immunoSEQ multiplex PCR, and TCRdb holds only the in-frame ones, with some missing. The table shows fewer than 200,000 clones, with about 93% occurring only once. Sample: blood. The receptors derive from a woman aged 55-70 years in good health.

The gene calls are TRBV5-8 and TRBJ2-3; TRBD1 or TRBD2 may be the D gene (5 bases each). The CDR3 has 15 residues. Trimming cost V 4 bases and J 3 bases, with 15 bases left between them. Germline CDR1 SGHTS, CDR2 YDEGEE. The CDR3 reads CASSTGLLGTDTQYF. CDR3 bases: TGTGCCAGCAGCACAGGACTCCTAGGTACAGATACGCAGTATTTT.

This clone has a single count. The V and J genes are TRBV2 and TRBJ2-5, with D unclear. Trimming stripped 4 bases from V and 5 bases from J, with 5 bases between. CDR3 length: 11 residues. CDR1 and CDR2 (germline): SNHLY, FYNNEI. CDR3 DNA sequence: TGTGCCAGCAGTGGCGAGGAGACCCAGTACTTC. This gives the protein CASSGEETQYF.

The V and J genes are TRBV2 and TRBJ1-6; TRBD1 matches at 9 bases. From germline, CDR1 is SNHLY and CDR2 FYNNEI. Unmatched junction bases numbered 6, after V lost 8 bases and J lost 7 bases. This CDR3 region has 14 residues. The CDR3, as DNA: TGTGCCAGCGGAGGGGGACAGGGAAATTCACCCCTCCACTTT. Its protein is CASGGGQGNSPLHF.

CDR3 region: CASRSPGGYEQYF. The CDR3 DNA reads TGTGCCAGCAGGAGCCCGGGTGGCTACGAGCAGTACTTC. The V gene is TRBV6-5, the J gene TRBJ2-7; D gene uncertain. This CDR3 comprises 13 residues. Germline-derived CDR1 and CDR2 are MNHEY and SVGAGI. The V and J ends lost 6 bases and 3 bases respectively, with 12 bases between them.

This clone was picked up one time. The chain joins TRBV5-5 to TRBJ1-4; a weak D match, TRBD1 (5 bases). The CDR3 spans 17 residues. The V gene lost 0 bases and the J gene lost 6 bases, with 18 bases spanning the gap. Germline loops: CDR1 SGHKS, CDR2 YYEKEE (reference sequence). CDR3 sequence reads: CASSLVLQVTGYEKLFF. The CDR3 nucleotides are TGTGCCAGCAGCTTGGTCTTACAGGTTACAGGATATGAAAAACTGTTTTTT.

The chain recombines TRBV2 with TRBJ1-2; D may be TRBD1 (5 bases). This CDR3 contains 12 residues. CDR1 SNHLY and CDR2 FYNNEI come from the germline V gene. The V gene lost 4 bases and the J gene lost 4 bases, with 7 bases spanning the gap. The CDR3 coding sequence is TGTGCCAGCAGTGGTCAGGGCTATGGCTACACCTTC. It translates to CASSGQGYGYTF.

The chain recombines TRBV5-4 with TRBJ1-3, with D uncertain. The CDR3 contains 11 residues. The germline V gene has CDR1 SGHNT and CDR2 YYREEE (reference sequence). V was clipped by 7 bases and J by 4 bases, with 6 bases between them. CDR3 sequence reads: CASQGGNTIYF. CDR3 in DNA: TGTGCCAGCCAAGGAGGAAACACCATATATTTT.

This clone came up a few times. This rearrangement joins TRBV7-9 to TRBJ2-1, with D possibly being TRBD2 (7 bases). The V gene's germline CDR1 is SEHNR and CDR2 FQNEAQ (reference sequence). Trimming cost V 5 bases and J 15 bases, with 14 bases left between them. The CDR3 sequence is 11 residues long. CDR3: CASSREGGPFF. The CDR3 DNA reads as TGTGCCAGCAGCCGAGAGGGGGGGCCGTTCTTC.

This chain uses TRBV30 with TRBJ2-7, with 9 bases matching TRBD1. V dropped 1 base and J dropped 4; count of bases not matched to a gene: 8. Germline values: CDR1 GTSNPN, CDR2 SVGIG (reference sequence). The CDR3 sequence is 15 residues long. The CDR3 spells CAWSARGGTGYEQYF. CDR3 DNA: TGTGCCTGGAGTGCCCGGGGCGGGACAGGGTACGAGCAGTACTTC.

This chain joins TRBV5-1 and TRBJ1-1; D may be TRBD1 (5 bases). This CDR3 is 13 amino acids long. Germline CDR1 is SGHRS and CDR2 is YFSETQ. Trimming removed 5 bases from V and 5 bases from J, with 13 bases in between. The CDR3 nucleotides read TGCGCCAGCAGAGTGGGGGATGGTACTGAAGCTTTCTTT. Protein sequence: CASRVGDGTEAFF.

The V gene is TRBV6-1, the J gene TRBJ2-7, with TRBD1 matching 7 bases. Germline assignment: CDR1 MNHNS and CDR2 SASEGT. CDR3 length: 13 residues. V trimming: 2 bases; J trimming: 6 bases; junction bases outside the gene matches: 4. The chain's CDR3 is CASSEQNRGEQYF. Here the CDR3 DNA reads TGTGCCAGCAGTGAACAGAACAGGGGCGAGCAGTACTTC.

The genes are TRBV18 and TRBJ1-3; D not certain. This CDR3 region has 15 residues. Germline CDR1 and CDR2: KGHSH and LQKENI. Deletions cut 0 bases from V and 0 bases from J, with 6 bases between. CDR3 DNA: TGTGCCAGCTCACCACCGGGTGGCTCTGGAAACACCATATATTTT. It translates to CASSPPGGSGNTIYF.

The chain uses TRBV27 and TRBJ2-5, with D perhaps TRBD2 (6 bases). Germline CDR1 MNHEY, CDR2 SMNVEV (reference sequence). The V end was cut by 3 bases, the J end by 5 bases, with 13 bases between. This CDR3 is built from 14 residues. CDR3 nucleotides: TGTGCCAGCAGTTTGAATGGAGGGGTGGAGACCCAGTACTTC. It yields the protein CASSLNGGVETQYF.

The CDR3 nucleotides read TGCAGTGCTAGTCCATCCTACGAGCAGTACTTC. Its protein product is CSASPSYEQYF. The chain links TRBV20-1 to TRBJ2-7; no reliable D call. Germline values: CDR1 DFQATT, CDR2 SNEGSKA (reference sequence). V was cut by 3 bases and J by 1 base, with 4 bases left in between. The CDR3 contains 11 residues.

This clone is a singleton in its sample. The V gene is TRBV10-3, the J gene TRBJ1-4; D not certain. V lost 0 bases and J 8 bases, leaving 10 bases between the germline ends. Germline CDR1 ENHRY, CDR2 SYGVKD. The CDR3 runs 14 residues. CDR3: CAISESGEAEKLFF. CDR3 DNA sequence: TGTGCCATCAGTGAGTCGGGTGAGGCGGAAAAACTGTTTTTT.

This clone was seen once. The chain is built from TRBV4-3 and TRBJ2-7; 8 positions agree with TRBD1. Germline trimming cut 0 bases from V and 1 base from J; bases unmatched to any gene: 5. This CDR3 comprises 16 residues. Germline assignment: CDR1 LGHNA and CDR2 YSLEER. The CDR3 nucleotides are TGCGCCAGCAGCCAAGATCCCGGGACAGGTTCCTACGAGCAGTACTTC. It is translated as CASSQDPGTGSYEQYF.

V gene TRBV5-4 combines with J gene TRBJ1-1; no reliable D call. The V end was cut by 4 bases, the J end by 4 bases, with 14 bases between. This CDR3 is built from 14 residues. Germline values: CDR1 SGHNT, CDR2 YYREEE (reference sequence). CDR3 nucleotides: TGTGCCAGCAGCCCAATCGGACGGGGCACTGAAGCTTTCTTT. Its protein product is CASSPIGRGTEAFF.

This clone was observed a single time. V usage is TRBV18 and J usage is TRBJ1-6; 10 bases match TRBD1. J lost 9 bases, V lost 0 bases, and 5 bases had no gene match. The germline CDR1 and CDR2 sequences are KGHSH and LQKENI. This CDR3 comprises 16 residues. The CDR3 nucleotides read TGTGCCAGCTCACCACCGATCGACAGGGGGCTTTCACCCCTCCACTTT. Translating it yields CASSPPIDRGLSPLHF.

The chain combines TRBV6-5 with TRBJ2-7; D might be TRBD1 or TRBD2, each matching 5 bases. The CDR3 loop spans 15 amino acids. CDR1 is MNHEY and CDR2 is SVGAGI in the germline V gene. With 6 bases removed from V and 5 bases from J, the gap between germline ends came to 20 bases. The CDR3 nucleotides read TGTGCCAGCAGGGACCCGGGACCTCCAAGACACGAGCAGTACTTC. Translating it yields CASRDPGPPRHEQYF.

The V call is TRBV5-1, the J call TRBJ1-4; possible D gene TRBD1, 5 bases. Germline-derived CDR1 and CDR2 are SGHRS and YFSETQ. The CDR3 sequence is 13 residues long. Trimming cost V 1 base and J 6 bases, with 7 bases left between them. The CDR3 region is CASSLTGDEKLFF. In nucleotides, the CDR3 is TGCGCCAGCAGCTTGACAGGTGATGAAAAACTGTTTTTT.

CDR3 DNA sequence: TGTGCCAGCAGCTCCCTGACTAGCGGGGGCCCCAATGAGCAGTTCTTC. This sequence encodes CASSSLTSGGPNEQFF. This sequence joins TRBV7-8 and TRBJ2-1, with TRBD2 identical over 12 bases. In germline, CDR1 is SGHVS, CDR2 FQNEAQ. There are 16 residues in the CDR3. Unmatched junction bases numbered 7, after V lost 4 bases and J lost 6 bases.

The gene calls are TRBV4-1 and TRBJ2-1; D not resolved. V lost 6 bases and J 3 bases, leaving 9 bases between the germline ends. Germline loops: CDR1 MGHRA, CDR2 YSYEKL. The CDR3 has 13 residues. The CDR3 here is CASSSEIYNEQFF. CDR3 nucleotides: TGCGCCAGCAGTTCGGAAATCTACAATGAGCAGTTCTTC.

The chain has TRBV6-1 and TRBJ2-7; no firm D call. In germline, CDR1 is MNHNS, CDR2 SASEGT. The V end was cut by 3 bases, the J end by 6 bases, with 15 bases between. The CDR3 length is 14 residues. The DNA for the CDR3 is TGTGCCAGCAGTGAGGCCACATTAGGCCGCGAGCAGTACTTC. The encoded protein is CASSEATLGREQYF.

This sequence joins TRBV19 and TRBJ1-2; 7 bases are shared with TRBD1. Looked up from germline, CDR1 is LNHDA and CDR2 is SQIVND (reference sequence). V was pared by 3 bases and J by 3 bases, with 4 bases of the junction left unmatched. The CDR3 contains 14 residues. The CDR3: CASSIDTGDYGYTF. The CDR3 DNA reads TGTGCCAGTAGTATTGATACAGGGGACTATGGCTACACCTTC.

The genes are TRBV19 and TRBJ1-5; weak D call: TRBD1 (5 bases). The CDR3 is made up of 14 amino acids. V was clipped by 2 bases and J by 4 bases, with 9 bases between them. Germline V CDR1 and CDR2: LNHDA, SQIVND (reference sequence). The CDR3 DNA follows: TGTGCCAGTAGTATACGAGGGGATAATCAGCCCCAGCATTTT. Protein: CASSIRGDNQPQHF.

This chain connects TRBV6-5 to TRBJ2-2; D is undetermined. The CDR3 runs to 12 residues. Trimming stripped 2 bases from V and 6 bases from J, with 4 bases between. Germline V CDR1 and CDR2: MNHEY, SVGAGI. CDR3 in amino acids: CASSYGAGELFF. As DNA, the CDR3 is TGTGCCAGCAGTTACGGGGCCGGGGAGCTGTTTTTT.

This clone was detected only once. The rearrangement uses TRBV6-5 and TRBJ2-3; 11 bases line up with TRBD2. CDR1 and CDR2 from the germline V gene are MNHEY and SVGAGI. CDR3 size: 15 residues. V lost 6 bases to trimming and J lost 1 base; unmatched junction nucleotides: 3. The CDR3 loop reads CASRALAGGTDTQYF. The DNA for the CDR3 is TGTGCCAGCAGGGCACTAGCGGGGGGCACAGATACGCAGTATTTT.